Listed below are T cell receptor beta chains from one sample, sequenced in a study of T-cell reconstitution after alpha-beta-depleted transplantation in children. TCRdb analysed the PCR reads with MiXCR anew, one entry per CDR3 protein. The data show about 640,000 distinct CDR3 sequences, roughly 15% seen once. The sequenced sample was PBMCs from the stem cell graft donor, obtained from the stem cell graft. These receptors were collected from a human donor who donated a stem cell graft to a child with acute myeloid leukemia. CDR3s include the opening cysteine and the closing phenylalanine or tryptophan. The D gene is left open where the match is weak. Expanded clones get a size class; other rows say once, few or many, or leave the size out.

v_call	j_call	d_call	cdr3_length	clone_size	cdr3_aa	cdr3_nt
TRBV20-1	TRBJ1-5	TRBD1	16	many	CSAEDRDRGSNQPQHF	TGCAGTGCTGAAGACCGGGACAGGGGTAGCAATCAGCCCCAGCATTTT
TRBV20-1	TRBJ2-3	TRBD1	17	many	CSARSTPGQGATDTQYF	TGCAGTGCTAGATCCACCCCGGGACAGGGCGCCACAGATACGCAGTATTTT
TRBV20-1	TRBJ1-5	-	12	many	CSTSDLHQPQHF	-
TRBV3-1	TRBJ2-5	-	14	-	CASSQGQPPETQYF	TGTGCCAGCAGCCAAGGACAGCCGCCGGAGACCCAGTACTTC
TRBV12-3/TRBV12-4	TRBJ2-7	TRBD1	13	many	CASSLRTGYEQYF	TGTGCCAGCAGTCTTAGGACAGGCTACGAGCAGTACTTC
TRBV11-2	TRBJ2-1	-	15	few	CASSLEGRGPDEQFF	TGTGCCAGCAGCTTAGAGGGGCGGGGGCCGGATGAGCAGTTCTTC
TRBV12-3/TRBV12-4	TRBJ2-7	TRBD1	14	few	CASSFDRGDYEQYF	TGTGCCAGCAGTTTCGACAGGGGAGACTACGAGCAGTACTTC
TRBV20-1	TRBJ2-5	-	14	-	CSASRGKVEETQYF	TGCAGTGCTTCCCGGGGGAAAGTTGAAGAGACCCAGTACTTC
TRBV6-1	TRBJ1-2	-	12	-	CARSAGNYGYTF	TGTGCCAGGTCGGCAGGGAACTATGGCTACACCTTC
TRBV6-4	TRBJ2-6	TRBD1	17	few	CASSQRDRASGANVLTF	TGTGCCAGCAGCCAACGGGACAGAGCCTCTGGGGCCAACGTCCTGACTTTC
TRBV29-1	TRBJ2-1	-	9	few	CSVDDEQFF	TGCAGCGTTGATGATGAGCAGTTCTTC
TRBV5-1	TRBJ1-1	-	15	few	CASSLGRTDMDEAFF	TGCGCCAGCAGCTTGGGAAGGACGGACATGGATGAAGCTTTCTTT
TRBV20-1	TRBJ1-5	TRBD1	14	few	CSAAPTGGGQPQHF	TGCAGTGCTGCCCCGACAGGGGGCGGGCAGCCCCAGCATTTT
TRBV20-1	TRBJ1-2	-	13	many	CSARDDQSRGYTF	TGCAGTGCTAGAGATGACCAGAGCAGGGGCTACACCTTC
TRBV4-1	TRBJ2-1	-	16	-	CASSQGPQGQYNEQFF	TGCGCCAGCAGCCAAGGGCCCCAGGGTCAGTACAATGAGCAGTTCTTC
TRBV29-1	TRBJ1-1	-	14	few	CSVEVGSGAGEAFF	TGCAGCGTTGAAGTGGGGAGCGGGGCCGGGGAAGCTTTCTTT
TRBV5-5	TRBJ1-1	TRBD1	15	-	CASSLMRAGGTEAFF	TGTGCCAGCAGCTTGATGAGGGCAGGGGGCACTGAAGCTTTCTTT
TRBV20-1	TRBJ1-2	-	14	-	CSARDGSAGYGFTF	TGCAGTGCTAGAGACGGGTCCGCGGGGTATGGCTTCACCTTC
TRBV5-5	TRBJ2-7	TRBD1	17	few	CASSLRLLGDRADEQYF	TGTGCCAGCAGCCTCCGCTTGTTGGGGGACAGGGCAGACGAGCAGTACTTC
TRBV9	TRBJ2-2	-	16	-	CASSVYGSGDPGELFF	TGTGCCAGCAGCGTATACGGGTCGGGGGATCCCGGGGAGCTGTTTTTT
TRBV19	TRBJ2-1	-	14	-	CASSSTGRHNEQFF	TGTGCCAGTAGTTCGACAGGGAGGCACAATGAGCAGTTCTTC
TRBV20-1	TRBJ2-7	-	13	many	CSARGGAGTEQYF	TGCAGTGCTAGAGGGGGGGCCGGGACCGAGCAGTACTTC
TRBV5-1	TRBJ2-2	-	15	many	CASSWEDGNTGELFF	TGCGCCAGCAGCTGGGAGGACGGGAACACCGGGGAGCTGTTTTTT
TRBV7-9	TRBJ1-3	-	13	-	CASKGFSGNTIYF	TGTGCCAGCAAAGGATTCTCTGGAAACACCATATATTTT
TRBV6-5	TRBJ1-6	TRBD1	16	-	CASSYGSGGHNSPLHF	TGTGCCAGCAGTTACGGGTCAGGGGGCCATAATTCACCCCTCCACTTT
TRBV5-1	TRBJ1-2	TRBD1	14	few	CASSSQGANYGYTF	TGCGCCAGCAGCTCGCAGGGGGCGAACTATGGCTACACCTTC
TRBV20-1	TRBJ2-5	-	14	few	CSARVGGVQETQYF	TGCAGTGCTAGAGTTGGCGGGGTTCAAGAGACCCAGTACTTC
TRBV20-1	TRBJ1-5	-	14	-	CSARTVHSNQPQHF	TGCAGTGCTAGGACAGTACATAGCAATCAGCCCCAGCATTTT
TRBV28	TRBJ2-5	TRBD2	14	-	CASRDLAVGETQYF	TGTGCCAGCAGGGACCTAGCGGTGGGAGAGACCCAGTACTTC
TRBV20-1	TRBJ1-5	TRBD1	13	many	CSAATGGNQPQHF	TGCAGTGCGGCTACAGGGGGCAATCAGCCCCAGCATTTT
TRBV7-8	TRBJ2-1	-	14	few	CASSSRATGNEQFF	TGTGCCAGCAGCTCGCGGGCTACAGGAAATGAGCAGTTCTTC
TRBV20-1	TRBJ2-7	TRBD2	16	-	CSARGMAGGSSYEQYF	TGCAGTGCTAGGGGTATGGCGGGGGGCTCCTCCTACGAGCAGTACTTC
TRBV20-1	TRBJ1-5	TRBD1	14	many	CSAISGGSNQPQHF	TGCAGTGCTATCTCAGGGGGAAGCAATCAGCCCCAGCATTTT
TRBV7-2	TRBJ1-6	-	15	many	CASSPSDRLNSPLHF	TGTGCCAGCAGCCCTTCGGACAGACTTAATTCACCCCTCCACTTT
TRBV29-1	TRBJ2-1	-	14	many	CSAGGDSSYGEQFF	TGCAGCGCCGGGGGGGACAGTTCATATGGTGAGCAGTTCTTC
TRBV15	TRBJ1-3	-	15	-	CATSRVGGSGNTIYF	TGTGCCACCAGCAGGGTGGGGGGCTCTGGAAACACCATATATTTT
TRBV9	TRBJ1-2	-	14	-	CASSVLRVEDGYTF	TGTGCCAGCAGCGTATTGAGGGTCGAGGATGGCTACACCTTC
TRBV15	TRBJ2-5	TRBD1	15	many	CATVGTGGWGETQYF	TGTGCCACCGTCGGGACAGGGGGCTGGGGAGAGACCCAGTACTTC
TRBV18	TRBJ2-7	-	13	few	CASSPPRGGGQYF	TGTGCCAGCTCACCACCGCGGGGTGGGGGACAGTACTTC
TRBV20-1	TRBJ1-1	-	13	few	CSANPPGRSVAFF	TGCAGTGCAAATCCTCCTGGGCGGAGTGTAGCTTTCTTT
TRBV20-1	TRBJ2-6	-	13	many	CSAPSSGANVLTF	TGCAGTGCCCCGAGTTCTGGGGCCAACGTCCTGACTTTC
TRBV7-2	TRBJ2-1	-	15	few	CASSLAGGAINEQFF	TGTGCCAGCAGCTTAGCGGGGGGGGCAATTAATGAGCAGTTCTTC